These T cell receptor beta chains were read from a single sample in a study of Ad26.COV2.S vaccination and SARS-CoV-2 variants. Here immunoSEQ multiplex PCR was the method, and the copy in TCRdb shows in-frame clones only, minus some. The data show some 250,000 clones, approximately 90% seen once. Sample: peripheral blood, taken in a trial of Ad26.COV2.S vaccine versus placebo. The source is a person aged 18 to 59 who received the Ad26.COV2.S COVID-19 vaccine or a placebo. The CDR3 runs from the conserved cysteine through the conserved F or W. D genes are given only for firm matches. Expanded clones get a size class; other rows say once, few or many, or leave the size out.

J,size,V,D,DNA,CDR3
TRBJ2-2,-,TRBV6-5,-,TGTGCCAGCAGTTCCAGGGGGGACACCGGGGAGCTGTTTTTT,CASSSRGDTGELFF
TRBJ1-1,-,TRBV29-1,-,TGCAGCGTTGACGGCGCTTTCTTT,CSVDGAFF
TRBJ2-1,once,TRBV19,TRBD2,TGTGCCAGTAGTAGACTAGCGGTCTATGAGCAGTTCTTC,CASSRLAVYEQFF
TRBJ1-1,-,TRBV7-9,TRBD1,TGTGCCAGCAGCTTAGTTCTAGGGGGCGCCGATGAAGCTTTCTTT,CASSLVLGGADEAFF
TRBJ1-2,-,TRBV13,-,TGTGCCAGCAGCTTAGGCGCCGGTTCCGATGGCTACACCTTC,CASSLGAGSDGYTF
TRBJ2-4,-,TRBV11-3,TRBD2,TGTGCCAGCAGCTTAACAGCGGGAGACATTCAGTACTTC,CASSLTAGDIQYF
TRBJ2-1,-,TRBV4-1,TRBD1,TGCGCCAGCAGCCAAACAGACAGGGTAGAGCAGTTCTTC,CASSQTDRVEQFF
TRBJ2-1,-,TRBV6-6,TRBD2,TGTGCCATGGGGGGGTACAATGAGCAGTTCTTC,CAMGGYNEQFF
TRBJ2-7,-,TRBV23-1,-,TGCGCCAGCAGTCAACAGGGACATCGCTACGAGCAGTACTTC,CASSQQGHRYEQYF
TRBJ2-3,-,TRBV5-4,-,TGTGCCAGCAGCTTGGATGGTACTAGCACAGATACGCAGTATTTT,CASSLDGTSTDTQYF
TRBJ2-1,-,TRBV5-1,TRBD2,TGCGCCAGCAGCCCGGGACTAGCCTACAATGAGCAGTTCTTC,CASSPGLAYNEQFF
TRBJ1-1,-,TRBV6-1,-,TGTGCCAGCAGTGAATCCCGCCCATGGGGAGCTTTCTTT,CASSESRPWGAFF
TRBJ2-7,few,TRBV27,TRBD1,TGTGCCAGCAGGATCCGGACAGGGGGTTGGAACGAGCAGTACTTC,CASRIRTGGWNEQYF
TRBJ2-7,once,TRBV10-3,TRBD2,TGTGCCGTCCGGACTAGCGGGATTGAGCAGTACTTC,CAVRTSGIEQYF
TRBJ2-7,-,TRBV5-1,TRBD2,TGCGCCAGCAGACCACTAGCGGGGGCCTACGAGCAGTACTTC,CASRPLAGAYEQYF
TRBJ1-3,few,TRBV30,-,TGTGCCTGGAGTGCCTTGGAACTGCTGTCGACTGGAAACACCATATATTTT,CAWSALELLSTGNTIYF
TRBJ1-3,once,TRBV27,-,TGTGCCAGCAGTGGGGATTGGGGAAACACCATATATTTT,CASSGDWGNTIYF
TRBJ2-5,-,TRBV20-1,-,TGCAGTGCTAGTAATCAAGAGACCCAGTACTTC,CSASNQETQYF
TRBJ1-2,-,TRBV4-1,-,TGCGCCAGCAGCCAAGATTTAGGGGGGGCATTCTATGGCTACACCTTC,CASSQDLGGAFYGYTF
TRBJ2-1,-,TRBV6-6,TRBD2,TGTGCCAGCAGTACGGGGGGGGTATCCTACAATGAGCAGTTCTTC,CASSTGGVSYNEQFF
TRBJ2-2,-,TRBV7-2,-,TGTGCCAGCAGCTTAGCGGTTTTCGACTACAGGAACACCGGGGAGCTGTTTTTT,CASSLAVFDYRNTGELFF
TRBJ2-1,-,TRBV29-1,-,TGCAGCGTTGCAGTAGTCAATGAGCAGTTCTTC,CSVAVVNEQFF
TRBJ2-5,-,TRBV10-2,-,TGCGCCAGCTTTAAAGAGACCCAGTACTTC,CASFKETQYF
TRBJ2-7,-,TRBV2,-,TGTGCCAGCAAAGAAGTCTACGAGCAGTACTTC,CASKEVYEQYF
TRBJ2-7,-,TRBV11-2,TRBD2,TGTGCCAGCAGCTACGGGACTAGCGGGATCTATTACGAGCAGTACTTC,CASSYGTSGIYYEQYF
TRBJ2-2,-,TRBV11-3,-,TGTGCCAGCAGCTTAGCGGCAGGGACGAACACCGGGGAGCTGTTTTTT,CASSLAAGTNTGELFF
TRBJ1-6,-,TRBV2,-,TGTGCCAGCAGGTTACTTCAGAATAATTCACCCCTCCACTTT,CASRLLQNNSPLHF
TRBJ2-7,-,TRBV5-1,TRBD2,TGCGCCAGCGACCCGGGACTAGCGGGATCCGAGCAGTACTTC,CASDPGLAGSEQYF
TRBJ2-2,-,TRBV7-2,-,TGTGCCAGCAGCTTAGTGGGCCAGGGGTCCGGGGAGCTGTTTTTT,CASSLVGQGSGELFF
TRBJ1-1,few,TRBV6-5,-,TGTGCCAGCCGCCGGGACACTAAGAACCGTGAAGCTTTCTTT,CASRRDTKNREAFF
TRBJ2-7,-,TRBV27,TRBD2,TGTGCCAGTAGTACTAGCGGGGGTTCCTACGAGCAGTACTTC,CASSTSGGSYEQYF
TRBJ2-6,-,TRBV2,-,TGTGCCAGCCAGCGCACGGGGAGGGCCAACGTCCTGACTTTC,CASQRTGRANVLTF
TRBJ2-5,-,TRBV19,-,TGTGCCAGTAGTAAGGACAGCCAAGAGACCCAGTACTTC,CASSKDSQETQYF
TRBJ2-1,few,TRBV24-1,-,TGTGCCACCAGTGATTTGATGAAGGGATATGAGCAGTTCTTC,CATSDLMKGYEQFF
TRBJ1-4,-,TRBV29-1,-,TGCAGCGTTGGTCACGGGTCAAATAATGAAAAACTGTTTTTT,CSVGHGSNNEKLFF
TRBJ1-6,-,TRBV4-3,TRBD1,TGCGCCAGCAGCCAAGAGAATACAGGGGTAAGGGGTTCACCCCTCCACTTT,CASSQENTGVRGSPLHF
TRBJ2-7,-,TRBV30,TRBD1,TGTGCCTGGAGAGCAGGGGGCTACTACGAGCAGTACTTC,CAWRAGGYYEQYF
TRBJ2-1,once,TRBV27,-,TGTGCCAGCAGTTTATATCTGGGCCAACCAAATGAGCAGTTCTTC,CASSLYLGQPNEQFF
TRBJ2-5,-,TRBV18,-,TGTGCCAGCTCACCAGCAGGGGGGCCCGAGACCCAGTACTTC,CASSPAGGPETQYF
TRBJ2-2,-,TRBV6-5,-,TGTGCCAGCAGTTGGCGGACATCTACCACCGGGGAGCTGTTTTTT,CASSWRTSTTGELFF